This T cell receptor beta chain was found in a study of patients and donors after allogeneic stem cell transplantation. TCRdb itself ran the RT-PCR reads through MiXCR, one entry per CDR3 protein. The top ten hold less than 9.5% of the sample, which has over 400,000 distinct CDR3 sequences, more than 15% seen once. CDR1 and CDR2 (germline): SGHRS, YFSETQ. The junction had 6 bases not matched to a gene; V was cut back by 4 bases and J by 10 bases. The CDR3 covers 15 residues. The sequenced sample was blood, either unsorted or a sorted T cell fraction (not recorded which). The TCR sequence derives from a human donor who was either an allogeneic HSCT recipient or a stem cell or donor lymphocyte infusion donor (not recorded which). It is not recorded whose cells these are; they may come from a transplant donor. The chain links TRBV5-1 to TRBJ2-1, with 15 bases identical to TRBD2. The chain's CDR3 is CASSHGLAGGLEQFF. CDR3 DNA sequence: TGCGCCAGCAGCCACGGACTAGCGGGGGGGCTCGAGCAGTTCTTC.